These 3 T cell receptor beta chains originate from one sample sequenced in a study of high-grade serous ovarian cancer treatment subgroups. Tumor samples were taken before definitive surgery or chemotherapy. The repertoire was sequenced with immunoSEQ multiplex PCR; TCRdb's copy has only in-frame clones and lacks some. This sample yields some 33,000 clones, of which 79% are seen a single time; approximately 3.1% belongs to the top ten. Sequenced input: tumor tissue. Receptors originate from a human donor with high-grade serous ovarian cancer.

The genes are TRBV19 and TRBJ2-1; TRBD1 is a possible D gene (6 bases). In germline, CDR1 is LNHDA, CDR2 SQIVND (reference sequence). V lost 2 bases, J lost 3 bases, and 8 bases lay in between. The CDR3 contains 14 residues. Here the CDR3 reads CASSILDSYNEQFF. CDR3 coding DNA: TGTGCCAGTAGTATATTGGACAGCTACAATGAGCAGTTCTTC.

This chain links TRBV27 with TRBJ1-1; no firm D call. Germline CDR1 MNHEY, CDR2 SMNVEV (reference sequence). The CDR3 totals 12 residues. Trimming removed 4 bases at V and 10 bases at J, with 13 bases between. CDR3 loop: CASSCGRKAAFF. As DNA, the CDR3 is TGTGCCAGCAGTTGTGGGAGGAAGGCAGCTTTCTTT.

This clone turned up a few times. The CDR3 DNA is TGTGCCTGGAGTGTACGGCAGGGTCGGGAAAAACTGTTTTTT. Its protein product is CAWSVRQGREKLFF. The rearrangement uses TRBV30 and TRBJ1-4, with D tentatively TRBD1 (5 bases). Trimming shortened V by 0 bases and J by 8 bases, and 13 bases separated the two germline ends. The CDR3 spans 14 residues. Germline V lookup: CDR1 GTSNPN, CDR2 SVGIG (reference sequence). Supplemented by reference TRBV30 and TRBJ1-4, the full variable domain reads SQTIHQWPATLVQPVGSPLSLECTVEGTSNPNLYWYRQAAGRGLQLLFYSVGIGQISSEVPQNLSASRPQDRQFILSSKKLLLSDSGFYLCAWSVRQGREKLFFGSGTQLSVL.